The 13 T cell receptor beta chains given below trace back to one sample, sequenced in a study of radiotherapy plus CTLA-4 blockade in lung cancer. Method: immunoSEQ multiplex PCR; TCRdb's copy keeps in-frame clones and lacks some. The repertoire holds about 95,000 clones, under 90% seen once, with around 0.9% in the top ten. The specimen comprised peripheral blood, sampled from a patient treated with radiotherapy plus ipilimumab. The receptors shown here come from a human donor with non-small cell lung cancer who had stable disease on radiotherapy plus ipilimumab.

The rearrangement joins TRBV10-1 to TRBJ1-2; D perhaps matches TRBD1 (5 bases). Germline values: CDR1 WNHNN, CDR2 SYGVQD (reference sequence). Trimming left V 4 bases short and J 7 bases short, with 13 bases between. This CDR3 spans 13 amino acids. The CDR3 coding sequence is TGCGCCAGCAGTGCGGGGCCCTCCTCTGGCTACACCTTC. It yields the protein CASSAGPSSGYTF.

CDR3 residues: CASSGRDRDYYGYTF. CDR3 DNA sequence: TGTGCCAGCAGCGGTCGGGACAGGGATTACTATGGCTACACCTTC. J is TRBJ1-2 and V is TRBV5-6, with 9 bases aligning to TRBD1. V dropped 4 bases and J dropped 3; count of bases not matched to a gene: 7. This CDR3 is built from 15 residues. Per germline, CDR1 SGHDT and CDR2 YYEEEE.

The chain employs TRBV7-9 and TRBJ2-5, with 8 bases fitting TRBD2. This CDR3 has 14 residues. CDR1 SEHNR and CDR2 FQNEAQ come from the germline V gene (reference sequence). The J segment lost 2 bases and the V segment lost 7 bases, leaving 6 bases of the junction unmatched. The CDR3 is CASTVASGQETQYF. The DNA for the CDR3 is TGTGCCAGCACAGTGGCTAGCGGGCAAGAGACCCAGTACTTC.

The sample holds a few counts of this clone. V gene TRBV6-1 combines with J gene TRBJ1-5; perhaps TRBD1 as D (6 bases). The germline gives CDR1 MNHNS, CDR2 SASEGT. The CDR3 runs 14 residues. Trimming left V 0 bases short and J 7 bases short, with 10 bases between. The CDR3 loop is CASSEAGGHQPQHF. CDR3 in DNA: TGTGCCAGCAGTGAAGCGGGGGGGCACCAGCCCCAGCATTTT.

The CDR3 sequence: CASSLGLAGGPEFF. CDR3 nucleotides: TGTGCCAGCAGTTTAGGGCTAGCGGGGGGTCCTGAGTTCTTC. V gene TRBV28 combines with J gene TRBJ2-1; 11 nucleotides line up with TRBD2. V lost 2 bases, J lost 14 bases, and 8 bases stayed unmatched. CDR3 length: 14 amino acids. Per the germline V gene, CDR1 is MDHEN and CDR2 is SYDVKM.

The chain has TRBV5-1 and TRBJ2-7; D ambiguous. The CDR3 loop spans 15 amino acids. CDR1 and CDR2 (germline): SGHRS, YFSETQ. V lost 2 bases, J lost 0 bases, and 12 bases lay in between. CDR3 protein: CASSLEGRSSYEQYF. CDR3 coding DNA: TGCGCCAGCAGCTTAGAAGGGCGGAGCTCCTACGAGCAGTACTTC.

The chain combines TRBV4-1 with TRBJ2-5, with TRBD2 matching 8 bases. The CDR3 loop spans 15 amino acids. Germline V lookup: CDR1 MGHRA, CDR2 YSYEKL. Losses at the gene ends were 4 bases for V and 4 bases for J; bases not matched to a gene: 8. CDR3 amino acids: CASSPSGGLGETQYF. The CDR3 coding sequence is TGCGCCAGCAGCCCCAGCGGGGGCCTGGGAGAGACCCAGTACTTC.

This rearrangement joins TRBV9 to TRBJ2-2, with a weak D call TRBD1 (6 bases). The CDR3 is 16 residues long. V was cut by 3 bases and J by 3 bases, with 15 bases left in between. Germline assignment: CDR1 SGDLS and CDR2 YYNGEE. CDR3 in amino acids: CASSEATGKYTGELFF. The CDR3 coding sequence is TGTGCCAGCAGCGAGGCAACAGGGAAGTACACCGGGGAGCTGTTTTTT.

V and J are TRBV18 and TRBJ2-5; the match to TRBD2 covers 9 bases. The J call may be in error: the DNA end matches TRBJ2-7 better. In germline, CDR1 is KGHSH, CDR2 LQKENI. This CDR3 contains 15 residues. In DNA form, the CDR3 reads TGTGCCAGCTCACCAATTAGCGGGAGCTCCTACGAGCAGTACTTC. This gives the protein CASSPISGSSYEQYF.

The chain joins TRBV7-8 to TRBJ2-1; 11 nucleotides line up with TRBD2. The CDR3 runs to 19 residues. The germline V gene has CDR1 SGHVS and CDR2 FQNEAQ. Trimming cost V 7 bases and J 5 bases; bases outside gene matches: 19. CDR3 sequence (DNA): TGTGCCAGCATCCCGGGGACAGGGAAACTAGCGGGAGCACACAATGAGCAGTTCTTC. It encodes CASIPGTGKLAGAHNEQFF.

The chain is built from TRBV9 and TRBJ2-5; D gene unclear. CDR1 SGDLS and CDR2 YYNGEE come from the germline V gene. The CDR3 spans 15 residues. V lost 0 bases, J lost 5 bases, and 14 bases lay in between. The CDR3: CASSVESGVGETQYF. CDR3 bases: TGTGCCAGCAGCGTAGAATCTGGGGTGGGGGAGACCCAGTACTTC. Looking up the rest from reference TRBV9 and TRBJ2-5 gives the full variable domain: DSGVTQTPKHLITATGQRVTLRCSPRSGDLSVYWYQQSLDQGLQFLIQYYNGEERAKGNILERFSAQQFPDLHSELNLSSLELGDSALYFCASSVESGVGETQYFGPGTRLLVL.

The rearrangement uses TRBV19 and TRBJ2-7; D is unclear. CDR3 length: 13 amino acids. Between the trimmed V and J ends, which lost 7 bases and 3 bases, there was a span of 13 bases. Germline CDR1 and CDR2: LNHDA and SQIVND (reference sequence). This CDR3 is CASTDSSGYEQYF. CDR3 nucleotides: TGTGCCAGTACCGACTCTTCCGGCTACGAGCAGTACTTC. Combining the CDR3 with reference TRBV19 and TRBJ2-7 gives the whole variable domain DGGITQSPKYLFRKEGQNVTLSCEQNLNHDAMYWYRQDPGQGLRLIYYSQIVNDFQKGDIAEGYSVSREKKESFPLTVTSAQKNPTAFYLCASTDSSGYEQYFGPGTRLTVT.

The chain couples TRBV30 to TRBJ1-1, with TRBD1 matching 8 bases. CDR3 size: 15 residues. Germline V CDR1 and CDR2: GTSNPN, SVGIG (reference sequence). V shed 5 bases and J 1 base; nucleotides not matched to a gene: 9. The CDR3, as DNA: TGTGCCTGGGCTAGAGGACAGGGAACGAACACTGAAGCTTTCTTT. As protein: CAWARGQGTNTEAFF.